The source of this TCR beta chain is a study of cytomegalovirus exposure and HLA in healthy donors. General study findings and limits: For cytomegalovirus status, the classifier reportedly gave diagnoses with high specificity and sensitivity. Clonal expansion, a later analysis showed, was greater in HLA-associated TCR beta chains than in equally common others. Most of the TCR beta V segments (in an earlier analysis) were productive either about 87% or about 30% of the time. It has been reported that TCR beta sequences accurately predicted the HLA-A and HLA-B alleles of most subjects.

The PCR employed 60 Vbeta primers together with 13 Jbeta primers. TCRdb's table, derived via immunoSEQ multiplex PCR, lists solely in-frame clones and lacks some. The data contain 160,000 or so clones, around 83% of them singletons. This clone was counted a few times. Its target is not known. With 0 bases removed from V and 5 bases from J, the gap between germline ends came to 8 bases. CDR3 length: 12 residues. From germline, CDR1 is GTSNPN and CDR2 SVGIG (reference sequence). The receptor was derived from a male donor in good health and CMV-seropositive. Sequencing was carried out using PBMCs. The V call is TRBV30, the J call TRBJ2-7; D unclear. CDR3 in DNA: TGTGCCTGGAGTGTACGAAGCGACGAGCAGTACTTC. Its translation is CAWSVRSDEQYF.